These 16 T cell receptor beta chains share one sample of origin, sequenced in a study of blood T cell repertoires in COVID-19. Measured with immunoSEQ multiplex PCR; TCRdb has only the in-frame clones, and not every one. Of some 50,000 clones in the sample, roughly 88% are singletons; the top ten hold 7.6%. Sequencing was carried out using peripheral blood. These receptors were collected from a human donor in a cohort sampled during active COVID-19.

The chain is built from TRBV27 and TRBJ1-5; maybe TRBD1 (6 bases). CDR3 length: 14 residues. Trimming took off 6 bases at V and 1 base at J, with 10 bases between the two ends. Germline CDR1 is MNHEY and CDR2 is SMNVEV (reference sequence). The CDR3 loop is CASSRQVSNQPQHF. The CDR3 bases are TGTGCCAGCAGCCGACAGGTGAGCAATCAGCCCCAGCATTTT.

In DNA form, the CDR3 reads TGTGCCAGCAGCTTAGATAGGAAGGGGGGGTACTCTGGAAACACCATATATTTT. The encoded protein is CASSLDRKGGYSGNTIYF. This sequence joins TRBV11-3 and TRBJ1-3; possibly TRBD1 for D (6 bases). This CDR3 spans 18 amino acids. The ends were cut back, 0 bases at V and 0 bases at J, with 15 bases in the middle. Germline assignment: CDR1 SGHNT and CDR2 YENEEA.

CDR3: CASSQGDREVDEQFF. Written as DNA, the CDR3 is TGTGCCAGCAGCCAAGGGGACAGGGAGGTCGATGAGCAGTTCTTC. The genes are TRBV4-2 and TRBJ2-1; TRBD1 matches at 9 bases. Germline V CDR1 and CDR2: LGHNA, YNFKEQ. Trimming removed 1 base from V and 8 bases from J; junction bases left unmatched: 6. This CDR3 spans 15 amino acids.

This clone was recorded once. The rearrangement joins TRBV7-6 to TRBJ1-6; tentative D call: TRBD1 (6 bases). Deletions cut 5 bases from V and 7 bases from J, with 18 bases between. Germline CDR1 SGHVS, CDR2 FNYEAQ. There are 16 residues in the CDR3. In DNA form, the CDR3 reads TGTGCCAGCAGCCCCCAGATGAGGACAGCCAATTCACCCCTCCACTTT. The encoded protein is CASSPQMRTANSPLHF.

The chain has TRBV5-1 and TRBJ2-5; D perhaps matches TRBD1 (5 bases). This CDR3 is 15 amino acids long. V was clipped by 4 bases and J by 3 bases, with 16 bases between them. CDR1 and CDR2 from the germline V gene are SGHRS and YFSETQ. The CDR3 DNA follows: TGCGCCAGCAGCCAAGGGGCCCGGTGGGAAGAGACCCAGTACTTC. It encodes CASSQGARWEETQYF.

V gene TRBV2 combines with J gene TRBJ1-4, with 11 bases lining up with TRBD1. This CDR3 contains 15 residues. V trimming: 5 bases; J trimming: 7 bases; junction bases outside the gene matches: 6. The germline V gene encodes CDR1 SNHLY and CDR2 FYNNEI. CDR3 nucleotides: TGTGCCAGCAGTCCGGGACAGGGGGTTTTTGAAAAACTGTTTTTT. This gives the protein CASSPGQGVFEKLFF.

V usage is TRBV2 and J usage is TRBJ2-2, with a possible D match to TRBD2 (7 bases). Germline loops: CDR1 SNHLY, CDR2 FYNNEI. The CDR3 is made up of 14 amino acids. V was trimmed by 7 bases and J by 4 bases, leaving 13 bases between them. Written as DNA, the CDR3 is TGTGCCAGCATAGGGGGAGGGGGCACCGGGGAGCTGTTTTTT. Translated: CASIGGGGTGELFF.

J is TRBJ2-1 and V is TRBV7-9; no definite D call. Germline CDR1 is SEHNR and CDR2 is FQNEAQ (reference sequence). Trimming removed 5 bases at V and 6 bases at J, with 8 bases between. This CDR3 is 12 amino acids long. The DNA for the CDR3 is TGTGCCAGCAGCAAACTAAGCAATGAGCAGTTCTTC. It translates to CASSKLSNEQFF. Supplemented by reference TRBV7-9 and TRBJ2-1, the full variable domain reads DTGVSQNPRHKITKRGQNVTFRCDPISEHNRLYWYRQTLGQGPEFLTYFQNEAQLEKSRLLSDRFSAERPKGSFSTLEIQRTEQGDSAMYLCASSKLSNEQFFGPGTRLTVL.

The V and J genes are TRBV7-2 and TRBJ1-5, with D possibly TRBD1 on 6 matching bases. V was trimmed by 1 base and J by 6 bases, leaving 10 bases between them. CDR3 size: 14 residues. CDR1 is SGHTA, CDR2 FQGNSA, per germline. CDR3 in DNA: TGTGCCAGCAGCTTAGACCAGGGGAGTCAGCCCCAGCATTTT. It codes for CASSLDQGSQPQHF.

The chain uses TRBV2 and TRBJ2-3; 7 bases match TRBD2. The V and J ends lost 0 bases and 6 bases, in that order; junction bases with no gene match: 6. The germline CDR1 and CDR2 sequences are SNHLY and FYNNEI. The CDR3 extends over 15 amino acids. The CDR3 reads CASSEARGTIDTQYF. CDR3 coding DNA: TGTGCCAGCAGTGAAGCGCGGGGGACTATTGATACGCAGTATTTT.

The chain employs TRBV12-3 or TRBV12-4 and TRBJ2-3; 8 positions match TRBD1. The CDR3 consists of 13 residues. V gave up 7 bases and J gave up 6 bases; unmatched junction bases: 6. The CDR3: CASTVGQADTQYF. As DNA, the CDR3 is TGTGCCAGCACCGTGGGACAGGCTGATACGCAGTATTTT.

The CDR3 DNA follows: TGTGCCTGGAGTGCCTCGGAGACCCAGTACTTC. Translating gives CAWSASETQYF. The chain uses TRBV30 and TRBJ2-5; D call uncertain. This CDR3 has 11 amino acids. V was pared by 1 base and J by 5 bases, with 5 bases between. Germline CDR1 is GTSNPN and CDR2 is SVGIG (reference sequence).

The CDR3 DNA reads as TGCGCCAGCAGCTTGGTCGGGGATGGCAATCAGCCCCAGCATTTT. The encoded protein is CASSLVGDGNQPQHF. This chain joins TRBV5-1 and TRBJ1-5; D unclear. This CDR3 has 15 amino acids. V was trimmed by 0 bases and J by 2 bases, leaving 9 bases between them. Germline CDR1 reads SGHRS; CDR2 reads YFSETQ.

CDR3 sequence reads: CASSPRGGGPRTTEAFF. CDR3 nucleotide sequence: TGTGCCAGCAGCCCACGAGGGGGGGGCCCAAGGACAACTGAAGCTTTCTTT. The chain carries TRBV7-9 and TRBJ1-1, with D possibly TRBD1 on 6 matching bases. V was clipped by 5 bases and J by 5 bases, with 24 bases between them. The CDR3 extends over 17 amino acids. Germline values: CDR1 SEHNR, CDR2 FQNEAQ (reference sequence).

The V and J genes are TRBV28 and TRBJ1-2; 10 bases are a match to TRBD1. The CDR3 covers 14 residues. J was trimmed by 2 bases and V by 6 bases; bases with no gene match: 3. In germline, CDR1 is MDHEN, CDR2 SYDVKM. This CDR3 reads CASSEDRGNYGYTF. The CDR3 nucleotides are TGTGCCAGCAGCGAGGACAGGGGGAACTATGGCTACACCTTC.

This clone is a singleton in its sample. CDR3 amino acids: CAWSVNFGGTGSPLHF. For the CDR3, the DNA is TGTGCCTGGAGTGTAAATTTCGGGGGAACAGGCTCACCCCTCCACTTT. This chain connects TRBV30 to TRBJ1-6; TRBD1 might be the D (5 bases). Germline V gene sequence: CDR1 GTSNPN, CDR2 SVGIG (reference sequence). CDR3 length: 16 amino acids. Trimming took off 0 bases at V and 10 bases at J, with 19 bases between the two ends.